This TCR beta chain derives from a study of spatial heterogeneity in lung cancer. Background on the study: A unique TCR and UMI combination showed up more than ten times in raw reads, on average. Study outcomes and limitations: Circulating ubiquitous expanded tumor TCRs were observed more frequently at resection than at follow-up.

The time point was: sample taken at primary tumor resection. Unsorted whole RNA of tumor, nontumor lung or frozen PBMC was sequenced. V trimming: 0 bases; J trimming: 5 bases; junction bases outside the gene matches: 1. This CDR3 spans 15 amino acids. Germline CDR1 LNHNV, CDR2 YYDKDF (reference sequence). This clonotype appeared once. Its specificity is unknown. Individually, TCR cDNA molecules were each labelled with a unique molecular identifier. Each CDR3 protein gets one entry after TCRdb re-called the 5' RACE reads with MiXCR. The sample includes over 45,000 distinct CDR3 sequences, around 5.2% of them seen just once.

The sample here was PBMCs, taken at surgery. The chain is built from TRBV15 and TRBJ2-1; 10 nucleotides agree with TRBD2. The sequence came from a male donor with early-stage non-small cell lung cancer. For the CDR3, the DNA is TGTGCCACCAGCAGAGACCTAGCGGGAGACAATGAGCAGTTCTTC. It yields the protein CATSRDLAGDNEQFF.